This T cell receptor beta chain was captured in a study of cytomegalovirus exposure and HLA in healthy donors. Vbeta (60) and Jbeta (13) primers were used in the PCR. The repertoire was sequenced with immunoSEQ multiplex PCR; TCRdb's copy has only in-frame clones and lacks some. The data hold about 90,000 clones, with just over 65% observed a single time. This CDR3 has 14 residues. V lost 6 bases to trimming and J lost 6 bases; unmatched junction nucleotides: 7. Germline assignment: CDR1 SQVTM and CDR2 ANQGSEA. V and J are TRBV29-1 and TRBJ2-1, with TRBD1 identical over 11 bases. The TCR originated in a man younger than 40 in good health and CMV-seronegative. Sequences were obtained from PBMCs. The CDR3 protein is CSVAGTGGSNEQFF. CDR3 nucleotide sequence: TGCAGCGTCGCCGGGACAGGGGGTTCCAATGAGCAGTTCTTC.